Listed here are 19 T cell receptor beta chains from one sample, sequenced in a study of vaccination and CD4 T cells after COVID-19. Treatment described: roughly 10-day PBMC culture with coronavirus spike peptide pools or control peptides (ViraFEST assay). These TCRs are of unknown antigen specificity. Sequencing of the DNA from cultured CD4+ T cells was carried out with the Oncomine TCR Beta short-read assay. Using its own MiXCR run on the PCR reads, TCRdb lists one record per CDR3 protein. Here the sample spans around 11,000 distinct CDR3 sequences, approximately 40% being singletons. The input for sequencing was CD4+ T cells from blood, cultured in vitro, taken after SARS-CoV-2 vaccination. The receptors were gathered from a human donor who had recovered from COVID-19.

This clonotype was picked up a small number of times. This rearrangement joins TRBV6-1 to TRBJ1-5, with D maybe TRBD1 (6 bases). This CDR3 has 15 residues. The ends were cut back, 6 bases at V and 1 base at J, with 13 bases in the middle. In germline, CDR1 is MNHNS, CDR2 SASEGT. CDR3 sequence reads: CASSRNRASNQPQHF. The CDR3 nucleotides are TGTGCCAGCAGCCGCAACAGGGCAAGCAATCAGCCCCAGCATTTT.

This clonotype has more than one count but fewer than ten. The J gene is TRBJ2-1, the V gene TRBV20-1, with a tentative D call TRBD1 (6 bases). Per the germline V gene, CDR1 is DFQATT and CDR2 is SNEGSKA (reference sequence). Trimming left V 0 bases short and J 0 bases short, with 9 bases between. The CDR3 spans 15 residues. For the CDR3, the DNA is TGCAGTGCTAGAGATCTCAGGGGCTCCTACAATGAGCAGTTCTTC. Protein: CSARDLRGSYNEQFF.

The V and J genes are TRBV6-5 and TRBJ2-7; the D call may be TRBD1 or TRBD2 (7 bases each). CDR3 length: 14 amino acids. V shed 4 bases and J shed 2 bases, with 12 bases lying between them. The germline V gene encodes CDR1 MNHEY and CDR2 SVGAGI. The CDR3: CASSFRGGTYEQYF. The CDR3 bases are TGTGCCAGCAGTTTCAGGGGGGGGACCTACGAGCAGTACTTC.

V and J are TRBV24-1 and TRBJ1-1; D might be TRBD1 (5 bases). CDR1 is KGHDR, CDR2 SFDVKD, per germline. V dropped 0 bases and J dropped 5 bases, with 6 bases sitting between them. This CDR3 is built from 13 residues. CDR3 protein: CATSDLGGTEAFF. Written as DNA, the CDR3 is TGTGCCACCAGTGATTTGGGGGGTACTGAAGCTTTCTTT.

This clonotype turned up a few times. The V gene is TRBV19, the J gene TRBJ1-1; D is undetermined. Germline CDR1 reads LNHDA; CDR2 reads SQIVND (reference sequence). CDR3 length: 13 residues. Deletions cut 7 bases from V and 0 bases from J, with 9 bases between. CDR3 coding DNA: TGTGCCAGTAAGGCACTTGTGAACACTGAAGCTTTCTTT. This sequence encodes CASKALVNTEAFF.

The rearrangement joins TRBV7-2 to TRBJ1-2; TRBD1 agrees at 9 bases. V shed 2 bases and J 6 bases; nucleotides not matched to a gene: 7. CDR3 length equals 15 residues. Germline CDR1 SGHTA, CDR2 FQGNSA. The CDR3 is CASSLWGGQGDGYTF. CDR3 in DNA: TGTGCCAGCAGCTTATGGGGGGGACAGGGCGATGGCTACACCTTC.

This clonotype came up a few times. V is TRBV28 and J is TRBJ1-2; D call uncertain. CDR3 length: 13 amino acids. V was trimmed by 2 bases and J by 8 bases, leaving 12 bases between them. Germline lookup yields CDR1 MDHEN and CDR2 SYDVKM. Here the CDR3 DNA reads TGTGCCAGCAGTTTAGGTCAGGTGGGCGGCTACACCTTC. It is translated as CASSLGQVGGYTF.

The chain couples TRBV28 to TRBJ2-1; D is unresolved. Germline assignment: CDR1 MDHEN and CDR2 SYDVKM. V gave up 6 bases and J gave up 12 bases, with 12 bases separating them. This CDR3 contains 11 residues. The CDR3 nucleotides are TGTGCCAGCAGCGTTCGACAAGGGCAGTTCTTC. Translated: CASSVRQGQFF.

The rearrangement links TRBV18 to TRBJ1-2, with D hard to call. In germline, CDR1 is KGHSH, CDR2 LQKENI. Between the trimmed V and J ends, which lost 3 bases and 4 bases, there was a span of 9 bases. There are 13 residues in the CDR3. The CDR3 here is CASSPTETYGYTF. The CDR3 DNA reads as TGTGCCAGCTCACCGACCGAAACCTATGGCTACACCTTC.

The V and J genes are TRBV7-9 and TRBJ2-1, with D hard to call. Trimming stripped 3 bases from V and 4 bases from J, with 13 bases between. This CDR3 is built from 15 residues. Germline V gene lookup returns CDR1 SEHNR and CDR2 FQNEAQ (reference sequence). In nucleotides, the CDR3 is TGTGCCAGCAGCTTGTCAGCACCTAAGTACAATGAGCAGTTCTTC. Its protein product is CASSLSAPKYNEQFF. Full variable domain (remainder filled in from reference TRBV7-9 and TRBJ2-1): DTGVSQNPRHKITKRGQNVTFRCDPISEHNRLYWYRQTLGQGPEFLTYFQNEAQLEKSRLLSDRFSAERPKGSFSTLEIQRTEQGDSAMYLCASSLSAPKYNEQFFGPGTRLTVL.

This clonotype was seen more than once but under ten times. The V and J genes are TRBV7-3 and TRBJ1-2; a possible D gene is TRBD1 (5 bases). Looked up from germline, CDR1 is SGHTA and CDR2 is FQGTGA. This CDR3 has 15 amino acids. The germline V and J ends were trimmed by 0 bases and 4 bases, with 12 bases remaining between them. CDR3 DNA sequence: TGTGCCAGCAGCTTAACGGGGCCTCCTGGCTATGGCTACACCTTC. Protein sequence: CASSLTGPPGYGYTF.

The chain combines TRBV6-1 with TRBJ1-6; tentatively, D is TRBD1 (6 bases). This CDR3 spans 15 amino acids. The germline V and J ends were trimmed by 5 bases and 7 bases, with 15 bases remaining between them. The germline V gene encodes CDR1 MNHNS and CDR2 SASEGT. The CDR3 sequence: CASSPLGGGNSPLHF. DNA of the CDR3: TGTGCCAGCAGTCCCCTAGGCGGGGGCAATTCACCCCTCCACTTT.

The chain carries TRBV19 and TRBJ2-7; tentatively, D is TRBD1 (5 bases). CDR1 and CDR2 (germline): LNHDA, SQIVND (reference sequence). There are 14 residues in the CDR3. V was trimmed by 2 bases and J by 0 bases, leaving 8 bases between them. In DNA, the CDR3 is TGTGCCAGTAGTATAACAGGAAGCTCCTACGAGCAGTACTTC. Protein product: CASSITGSSYEQYF. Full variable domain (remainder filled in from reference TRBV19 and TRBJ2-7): DGGITQSPKYLFRKEGQNVTLSCEQNLNHDAMYWYRQDPGQGLRLIYYSQIVNDFQKGDIAEGYSVSREKKESFPLTVTSAQKNPTAFYLCASSITGSSYEQYFGPGTRLTVT.

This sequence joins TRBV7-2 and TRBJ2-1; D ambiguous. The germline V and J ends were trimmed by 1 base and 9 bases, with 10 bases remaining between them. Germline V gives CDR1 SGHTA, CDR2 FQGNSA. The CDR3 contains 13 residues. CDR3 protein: CASSLDTFGEQFF. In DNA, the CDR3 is TGTGCCAGCAGCTTAGATACTTTCGGTGAGCAGTTCTTC.

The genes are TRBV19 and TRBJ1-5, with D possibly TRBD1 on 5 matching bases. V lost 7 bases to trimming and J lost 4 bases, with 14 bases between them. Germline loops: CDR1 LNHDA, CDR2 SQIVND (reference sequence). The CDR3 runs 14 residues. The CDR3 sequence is CASTQNRQNQPQHF. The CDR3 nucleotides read TGTGCCAGTACCCAAAATAGACAGAATCAGCCCCAGCATTTT.

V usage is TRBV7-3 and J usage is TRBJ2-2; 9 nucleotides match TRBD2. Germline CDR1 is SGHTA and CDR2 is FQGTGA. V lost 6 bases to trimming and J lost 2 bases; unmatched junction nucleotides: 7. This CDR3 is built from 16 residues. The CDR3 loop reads CASRSPSGVNTGELFF. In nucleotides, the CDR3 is TGTGCCAGCAGATCTCCTAGCGGGGTAAACACCGGGGAGCTGTTTTTT.

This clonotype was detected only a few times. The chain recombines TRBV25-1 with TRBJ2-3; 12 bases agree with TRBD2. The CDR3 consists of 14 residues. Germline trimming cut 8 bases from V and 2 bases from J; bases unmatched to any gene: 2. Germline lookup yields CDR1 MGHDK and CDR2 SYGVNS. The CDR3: CASRLAGATDTQYF. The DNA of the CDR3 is TGTGCCAGCCGACTAGCGGGAGCCACAGATACGCAGTATTTT.

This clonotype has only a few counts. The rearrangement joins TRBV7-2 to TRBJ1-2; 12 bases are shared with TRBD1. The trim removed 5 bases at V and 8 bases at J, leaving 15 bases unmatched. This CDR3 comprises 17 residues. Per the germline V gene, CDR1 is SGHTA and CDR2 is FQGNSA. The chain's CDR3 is CASSRESTGTGGGGYTF. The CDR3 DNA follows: TGTGCCAGCAGCCGTGAATCAACGGGGACAGGGGGCGGGGGCTACACCTTC.

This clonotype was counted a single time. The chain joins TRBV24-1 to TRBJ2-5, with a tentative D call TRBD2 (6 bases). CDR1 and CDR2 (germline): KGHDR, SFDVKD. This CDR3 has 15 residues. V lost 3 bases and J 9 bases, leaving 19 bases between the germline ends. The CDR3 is CATSDKAGQREAQYF. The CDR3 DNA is TGTGCCACCAGTGATAAGGCGGGCCAAAGGGAGGCCCAGTACTTC.